The next 10 T cell receptor beta chains were all read from a single sample in a study of CD8 T cells in Susac syndrome. Reverse transcription used about 0.45 to 1 ug RNA and random hexamers. TCRdb reprocessed the immunoSEQ multiplex PCR reads via MiXCR and lists one record per CDR3 protein. The sample records around 120,000 distinct CDR3 sequences, 90% to 95% being singletons. Specimen: CD4+ T cells from PBMCs. The receptor set was obtained from a human donor with multiple sclerosis.

This clonotype was seen a few times. The rearrangement uses TRBV6-1 and TRBJ1-1; 9 bases agree with TRBD1. This CDR3 has 11 amino acids. Trimming cost V 5 bases and J 11 bases; bases outside gene matches: 3. Germline lookup yields CDR1 MNHNS and CDR2 SASEGT. The DNA for the CDR3 is TGTGCCAGCAGTTTACAGGGGGCGGCTTTCTTT. Protein: CASSLQGAAFF.

The chain uses TRBV2 and TRBJ1-2; perhaps TRBD1 as D (5 bases). Trimming removed 9 bases at V and 6 bases at J, with 14 bases between. Per the germline V gene, CDR1 is SNHLY and CDR2 is FYNNEI. This CDR3 is built from 12 residues. The CDR3 is CARTGQSHGYTF. CDR3 sequence (DNA): TGTGCCAGGACGGGGCAGAGCCATGGCTACACCTTC.

J is TRBJ1-2 and V is TRBV6-2 or TRBV6-3; D might be TRBD1 (5 bases). Trimming took off 2 bases at V and 5 bases at J, with 12 bases between the two ends. The germline CDR1 and CDR2 sequences are MNHEY and SVGEGT. The CDR3 has 14 amino acids. The CDR3 sequence: CASSYPPGGYGYTF. The CDR3 nucleotides are TGTGCCAGCAGTTACCCGCCGGGGGGATATGGCTACACCTTC.

The genes are TRBV24-1 and TRBJ2-1; D unclear. There are 14 residues in the CDR3. Germline assignment: CDR1 KGHDR and CDR2 SFDVKD. V was trimmed by 1 base and J by 3 bases, leaving 6 bases between them. The CDR3 is CATSDFPRYNEQFF. The CDR3 region has the DNA TGTGCCACCAGTGATTTTCCCCGCTACAATGAGCAGTTCTTC.

The table lists this clonotype with a count of one. The chain couples TRBV10-3 to TRBJ1-2, with 11 positions matching TRBD1. The CDR3 sequence is 17 residues long. The V segment lost 4 bases and the J segment 5 bases; nucleotides outside the gene matches: 12. Germline lookup yields CDR1 ENHRY and CDR2 SYGVKD. The CDR3 DNA is TGTGCCATCAGTGGGCAGGACAGGGGGCGCCCCGAATATGGCTACACCTTC. Protein: CAISGQDRGRPEYGYTF.

The chain couples TRBV29-1 to TRBJ2-4, with TRBD2 identical over 7 bases. This CDR3 comprises 14 residues. V shed 3 bases, J shed 6 bases, and the junction held 8 bases outside the gene matches. The germline gives CDR1 SQVTM, CDR2 ANQGSEA. CDR3 in DNA: TGCAGCGTTGATATCGTGGGAGGGGCAAACATTCAGTACTTC. Translated: CSVDIVGGANIQYF.

In this sample, this clonotype turned up a few times. The chain employs TRBV11-2 and TRBJ2-2; 12 nucleotides line up with TRBD2. The trim removed 7 bases at V and 3 bases at J, leaving 3 bases unmatched. Germline V gene lookup returns CDR1 SGHAT and CDR2 FQNNGV. CDR3 length: 15 amino acids. The CDR3, as DNA: TGTGCCAGCACTAGACTAGCGGGGGACACCGGGGAGCTGTTTTTT. As protein: CASTRLAGDTGELFF.

V gene TRBV30 combines with J gene TRBJ1-1; D unresolved. Trimming cost V 1 base and J 0 bases, with 12 bases left between them. The CDR3 covers 15 residues. The germline gives CDR1 GTSNPN, CDR2 SVGIG (reference sequence). The CDR3 bases are TGTGCCTGGAGTGCTACTCTTCGCTTGAACACTGAAGCTTTCTTT. Translating gives CAWSATLRLNTEAFF.

This chain connects TRBV5-6 to TRBJ2-1; D may be TRBD2 (5 bases). The CDR3 runs to 13 residues. Trimming took 1 base from V and 9 from J, leaving 11 bases between them. From germline, CDR1 is SGHDT and CDR2 YYEEEE. The CDR3 coding sequence is TGTGCCAGCAGCTTGTTTGGGAGTCCTGAGCAGTTCTTC. Its translation is CASSLFGSPEQFF.

The rearrangement joins TRBV12-3 or TRBV12-4 to TRBJ1-1, with D possibly matching TRBD1 (5 bases). The CDR3 runs to 14 residues. The V and J ends lost 4 bases and 5 bases respectively, with 14 bases between them. The CDR3 nucleotides read TGTGCCAGCAGTTATATAGGGGCAAGGACTGAAGCTTTCTTT. Protein: CASSYIGARTEAFF.